The clone carrying this T cell receptor (beta chain) was picked up a small number of times. The antigen is undetermined. Via MiXCR, TCRdb re-called the RT-PCR reads, giving one row per CDR3 protein. Here the sample spans over 650,000 distinct CDR3 sequences, less than 20% being singletons. The germline gives CDR1 MNHEY, CDR2 SVGAGI. There are 16 residues in the CDR3. V dropped 0 bases and J dropped 0 bases, with 11 bases sitting between them. The entry originates in a study of response to subunit inactivated influenza vaccine. Study-wide findings and caveats: After each seasonal influenza vaccination, few new T cells are recruited, the authors suggested.

This clonotype was sampled from a man aged 50 or older who received an inactivated influenza vaccine. The V and J genes are TRBV6-5 and TRBJ1-1; D may be TRBD1 (5 bases). The source material was PBMCs from blood, sampled about 5 days after vaccination. The CDR3 is CASSYSKSTVNTEAFF. CDR3 coding DNA: TGTGCCAGCAGTTACTCGAAGTCGACAGTGAACACTGAAGCTTTCTTT.